This T cell receptor (beta chain) was recorded in a study of siplizumab effects on memory and regulatory T cells. Study-wide results and limits: A naive or memory phenotype could not be assigned to roughly 80-97% of the proliferating CD4+ or CD8+ clones. Controls had approximately 25% Treg-derived mappable alloreactive CD4+ clones on average, versus around 71% with siplizumab. In unstimulated cells, naive T cells appeared more diverse than memory T cells and seemed major alloresponse contributors. Few alloreactive clones mapped to unstimulated subsets.

This clone was seen only once. What it recognizes is unknown. The sample carries other DNA sequences with the same CDR3. The protocol was immunoSEQ multiplex PCR, while the TCRdb copy is restricted to in-frame clones and leaves out a portion. The repertoire includes more than 95,000 clones, roughly 93% of them detected once, and approximately 0.62% sits in the top ten. The junction had 5 bases not matched to a gene; V was cut back by 0 bases and J by 2 bases. Germline-derived CDR1 and CDR2 are SGHRS and YFSETQ. The CDR3 has 16 amino acids. The clonotype originates from a human donor in good health. The chain is built from TRBV5-1 and TRBJ2-3; 8 nucleotides match TRBD2. Source material: Tregs sorted from blood. CDR3 DNA: TGCGCCAGCAGCTTGGTGGCGGGGGGCTTCACAGATACGCAGTATTTT. Encoded protein: CASSLVAGGFTDTQYF.